These T cell receptor beta chains were read from a single sample in a study of CD8+CD57+ T cells in acquired aplastic anemia. TCRdb independently ran MiXCR on the reads; one entry per CDR3 protein. The table has roughly 290,000 distinct CDR3 sequences, under 60% seen once; the top ten hold roughly 1.2%. The sample was sorted CD4+, CD8+, or CD8+CD57+ T cells (not recorded which) from PBMCs. The receptors here all came from a human donor with aplastic anemia. The CDR3 runs from the conserved cysteine through the conserved F or W. A D gene is named only where the DNA matches it firmly. The listing skips clone size in some rows; elsewhere it reads once, few, many or a size class.

J,V,size,D,DNA,CDR3
TRBJ1-2,TRBV19,-,TRBD1,TGTGCCAGTAGAGAGACAGGGGGAGGGTACTATGGCTACACCTTC,CASRETGGGYYGYTF
TRBJ2-1,TRBV27,many,-,TGTGCCAGCAGAACCCCTACAGGGTACAATGAGCAGTTCTTC,CASRTPTGYNEQFF
TRBJ2-7,TRBV10-3,-,-,TGTGCCATCAGTGAGAGAGCTACCCTGGGAGACGAGCAGTACTTC,CAISERATLGDEQYF
TRBJ2-5,TRBV11-1,-,-,TGTGCCAGCAGCCGTGACAGGAACCAAGAGACCCAGTACTTC,CASSRDRNQETQYF
TRBJ2-5,TRBV20-1,-,-,TGCAGTGCTAGTGGGGCTCTGGGTTACCAAGAGACCCAGTACTTC,CSASGALGYQETQYF
TRBJ2-1,TRBV9,-,TRBD1,TGTGCCAGCAGCGTAGCGGGACAGGGATCCTACAATGAGCAGTTCTTC,CASSVAGQGSYNEQFF
TRBJ1-1,TRBV3-1,-,-,TGTGCCAGCAGCCAAGTTCGCTCTGAAGCTTTCTTT,CASSQVRSEAFF
TRBJ2-3,TRBV7-9,-,-,TGTGGATCGGGGCAGCCCCACCCCACAGATACGCAGTATTTT,CGSGQPHPTDTQYF
TRBJ1-6,TRBV6-1,many,-,TGTGCCAGCAGTGAAGCGGCAGGGTCTAATTCACCCCTCCACTTT,CASSEAAGSNSPLHF
TRBJ1-2,TRBV7-4,-,TRBD1,TGTGCCAGCAGCTTATGGACAGGGGCATATGGCTACACCTTC,CASSLWTGAYGYTF
TRBJ1-5,TRBV19,-,TRBD1,TGTGCCAGTAGTAGTCCGGGACAGCTGAATCAGCCCCAGCATTTT,CASSSPGQLNQPQHF
TRBJ2-1,TRBV11-2,-,-,TGTGCCAGCAGCTTTGATACAACCTACAATGAGCAGTTCTTC,CASSFDTTYNEQFF
TRBJ2-7,TRBV20-1,-,-,TGCAGTGCTATGGGGGGGCCCGAGCAGTACTTC,CSAMGGPEQYF
TRBJ2-6,TRBV7-9,-,-,TGTGCCAGCAGCTTCGGAACTGGGGCCAACGTCCTGACTTTC,CASSFGTGANVLTF
TRBJ2-7,TRBV14,few,TRBD1,TGTGCCAGCAGCCACCCGGGACAGGGCCCCGAGCAGTACTTC,CASSHPGQGPEQYF
TRBJ1-5,TRBV12-3/TRBV12-4,-,TRBD1,TGTGCCAGCAGTTTAACACAGGGGGCAGAGACCCAGCATTTT,CASSLTQGAETQHF
TRBJ2-5,TRBV2,many,-,TGTGCCAGCAGTGAAAGGGGGAGCGGGTTTTGGGCCCAGTACTTC,CASSERGSGFWAQYF
TRBJ1-1,TRBV9,-,-,TGTGCCAGCAGCGTAGACGGTTCTGGTGGGACTGGAGCTTTCTTT,CASSVDGSGGTGAFF
TRBJ2-7,TRBV20-1,-,-,TGCAGTGCTAGACGAGGGGCTTTCACCTACGAGCAGTACTTC,CSARRGAFTYEQYF
TRBJ2-5,TRBV20-1,many,TRBD1,TGCAGTGCTGGACCCGGGACAGGGGAAACCCAGTACTTC,CSAGPGTGETQYF
TRBJ2-7,TRBV5-1,once,-,TGCGCCAGCAGCTCGAATGGTCGACCGGAGGGCGAGCAGTACTTC,CASSSNGRPEGEQYF
TRBJ1-3,TRBV2,-,-,TGTGCCAGCAGTGAATCAGGGTATTCTGGAAACACCATATATTTT,CASSESGYSGNTIYF
TRBJ2-5,TRBV15,-,-,TGTGCCACCAGCAGAGATCTCTCCAGGGGCGAAGAGACCCAGTACTTC,CATSRDLSRGEETQYF
TRBJ2-7,TRBV6-2/TRBV6-3,many,TRBD2,TGTGCCAGCAGACTGGTTGGCGGGGGGGCCTACGAGCAGTACTTC,CASRLVGGGAYEQYF
TRBJ2-7,TRBV7-6,-,-,TGTGCCAGCAGCTTGGACGAGACAACTGGGGACTACGAGCAGTACTTC,CASSLDETTGDYEQYF
TRBJ1-4,TRBV5-1,few,-,TGCGCCAGCAGCACCACAGGGTCGGGTAATGAAAAACTGTTTTTT,CASSTTGSGNEKLFF
TRBJ2-1,TRBV7-6,-,-,TGTGCCAGTGTAGCGGATACCTACAATGAGCAGTTCTTC,CASVADTYNEQFF
TRBJ2-7,TRBV24-1,-,TRBD1,TGTGCCAGGAGACAGGGGGACCTCGACGAGCAGTACTTC,CARRQGDLDEQYF
TRBJ1-6,TRBV4-3,-,TRBD1,TGCGCCAGCAGCCAAGAGTGGGACAGGAACAATTCACCCCTCCACTTT,CASSQEWDRNNSPLHF
TRBJ2-5,TRBV7-9,-,TRBD2,TGTGCCGGGGGACTAGAAGAGACCCAGTACTTC,CAGGLEETQYF
TRBJ1-2,TRBV20-1,-,-,TGCAGTGCTAGAGATCAAACAGGGCGAGCTGGAGGCTACACCTTC,CSARDQTGRAGGYTF